This section outlines one TCR beta chain sequence together with its context. This clonotype is large (0.1 to 1%). Its binding antigen is unknown. Within one base of it there is no much larger clone, and no base qualities were kept. Starting from 500 to 650 ng total RNA, TCRbeta-specific cDNA was produced by reverse transcription with a constant-region primer and ProtoScript II reverse transcriptase. Construction of the TCRbeta libraries relied on three nested rounds of multiplex PCR, following a slightly modified ARM-PCR procedure. Sample barcodes and Illumina adapters were attached in a final 25-cycle PCR using Deep VentR polymerase. Before sequencing, amplicons of 200-500 bp were gel-purified using a QIAquick gel extraction kit. The TCRbeta amplicons were sequenced with 250-bp paired-end reads on an Illumina HiSeq 2500. As for the original processing: To recover full CDR3 sequences, reads were quality-trimmed using Trimmomatic v0.33 and paired reads were then merged using FLASH v1.2.11. V, D and J germline segments were assigned to the rearranged TCRbeta sequences using MiGEC v1.2.1b. VDJtools v1.0.0 computed clonotype statistics and Shannon-Wiener diversity indices. To cut down on sampling bias, every analysis after diversity analysis relied on just the 250 most abundant clonotypes from each sample. The raw public reads went through TCRdb reprocessing: fastp at Q25, MiXCR clone calling, in-frame beta chains kept. CDR3 protein duplicates are merged, each entry listing the most common genes and DNA. The V and J calls, along with clone size, are taken from TCRdb and not from the paper's own processing. Counted in this sample were 20,000 to 30,000 distinct CDR3 sequences; 78% of them appeared once. Under 55% of the sample lies in the top ten.

The sample belongs to a study of tumor-infiltrating lymphocytes in primary liver carcinoma (dated by TCRdb to 2016 to 2017). Turning to the overall study: Of the five patients, three men and two women aged 30 to 69 years, four had hepatocellular carcinoma and one had combined HCC and intrahepatic cholangiocarcinoma. The five patients had tumors of stage T1-T3 N0M0, with maximum diameters ranging from 4.2 to 10 cm. Roughly 3.65 to 7.13 million productive TCRbeta reads were obtained per sample, and no significant difference in read depth was found between tissue types. The study combined TCRbeta repertoire sequencing, expression microarrays and whole-exome sequencing across five regions of each liver tumor, with adjacent normal tissue and blood. A total of some 35 specimens from 5 patients underwent TCRbeta repertoire sequencing, comprising some 25 tumor regions, 5 adjacent noncancerous liver tissues and 5 peripheral blood samples. To link TCRbeta repertoire diversity with the local molecular phenotype, the roughly 23 tumor region samples were profiled using Agilent mRNA microarrays. Technical replicate repertoires showed high reproducibility, with mean shared-clone rates approximately 0.89 and correlation coefficients above 0.95. What the work shows at the level of the full study, not this receptor alone: Bulk unsorted samples precluded comparing CD4+ and CD8+ T cell repertoires. Only about 8-24% of top clones were present in all five regions of a tumor, suggesting spatial heterogeneity of tumor-infiltrating T cells. Only a few patients were included in the study, and the authors note that the findings should be validated in a larger study. Because sequencing covered only the TCR beta chain and unpaired alpha chains were not captured, true repertoire diversity is likely underestimated. A significantly larger repertoire fraction was made up by the top 250 clones in tumors than in blood (p = 0.039). Repertoire overlap was higher between tumor regions (mean roughly 36%) than tumor-adjacent (around 17%) or tumor-blood (approximately 14%) pairs, consistent with antigen-driven expansion.

Without any cell sorting, total RNA and DNA were co-extracted from approximately 22-30 mg of bulk tissue using the AllPrep DNA/RNA mini kit. Between late 2015 and 2016, roughly five patients in China with histopathologically diagnosed primary liver carcinoma had surgical resection. At the time of sampling, the patients had chronic HBV infection and had not received any treatment. Five spatially separated regions were sampled from each tumor: the superior, inferior, left-lateral and right-lateral poles, plus the tumor centre. According to histology, viable tumor cells made up more than 85% of every tumor sample. Each fresh piece of tumor and adjacent tissue was cut in two, with one half stored in RNAlater at -80 degrees C and the other half sent for histology. The sequenced sample consisted of liver tumor tissue from sampling region 3. The cell subset or site label for this specimen denotes: tumor region T3, left-lateral pole. The sequence derives from a man in his forties or fifties with primary liver carcinoma and hepatitis B virus infection.

This receptor carries the CDR3 CASSPTGASTVAKNIQYF. Here is the DNA: TGTGCCAGCAGCCCAACTGGGGCTTCCACGGTGGCCAAAAACATTCAGTACTTC. The chain uses TRBV11-2 and TRBJ2-4; perhaps TRBD1 is the D gene, with 5 bases matching. Trimming at the junction amounts to 5 bases on V and 1 base on J, and the germline ends lie 21 bases apart. CDR1 is given as SGHAT and CDR2 as FQNNGV, both from the germline V gene. Its CDR3 holds 18 amino acids, cysteine through phenylalanine. Only CDR3 DNA remains: 54 bases, in frame from the first base.